This T cell receptor beta chain is drawn from a study of siplizumab effects on memory and regulatory T cells (dated by TCRdb to the late 2010s). Turning to the overall study: The study examined how the anti-CD2 antibody siplizumab affects alloreactive T-cell subsets in allogeneic mixed lymphocyte reactions built from human PBMCs. Results and caveats for the whole study, not just this receptor: Siplizumab significantly lowered the cumulative frequency of alloreactive sequences that could be traced to unstimulated CD4+ memory T cells. The suppressive function of proliferating Tregs from siplizumab cultures was not functionally confirmed. Sequences below about 10^-5 frequency were poorly captured, so only a minor fraction of alloreactive clones could be mapped to unstimulated subsets. Among mappable alloreactive CD4+ clones, the Treg-derived fraction averaged about 75% with siplizumab versus roughly 29% in control reactions. Greater diversity appeared to be present in unstimulated naive T cells than in memory T cells, and a substantial contribution to the alloresponse seemed to be made by naive cells. A naive or memory phenotype could not be assigned to roughly 75-96% of proliferating CD4+ or CD8+ clones.

Of note for this clone: Its antigen has not been determined. No base quality information exists; no much larger clone differs at one position.

The library came from the immunoSEQ multiplex PCR assay. Each sample had some 94,000 TCR templates assayed by the deep sequencing platform. Genomic DNA extracted from sorted T cells was the material used for TCRbeta CDR3 sequencing. In the authors' own workflow: The R programming language was used for clonal analysis of the TCRbeta CDR3 data. Alloreactive CD4+ and CD8+ clones were identified by comparing unstimulated samples to CFSE-low samples taken after the reaction. Alloreactive CD4+ clones were assigned to regulatory or non-regulatory origin by matching sequences to sorted unstimulated Treg and non-Treg repertoires. TCRdb mirrors the immuneACCESS table, restricted to in-frame sequences. Some clones are absent from its copies; in checked studies, under half trace to an unresolved V gene, and the reason for the others is unknown. The V and J calls and the clone size are those of that table, but D and trimming were determined from the DNA. The sample table contains roughly 120,000 clones; only one count was recorded for 80% to 95% of them. The top ten constitute 1% to 1.5% of the sample.

The germline V gene specifies SGHAT as CDR1 and FQNNGV as CDR2. Trimming removed 5 bases from V and 3 bases from J; the gene matches leave 4 bases unexplained. From the cysteine up to the phenylalanine, the CDR3 has a length of 14 residues. The only DNA kept is the CDR3, 42 bases in frame from the first base. Sorted unstimulated T cells and proliferating T cells recovered from mixed lymphocyte reactions were subjected to TCRbeta CDR3 sequencing. Fresh whole blood from fewer than 11 HLA-typed healthy donors was used to isolate PBMCs. The V and J genes are TRBV11-2 and TRBJ1-1; the junction holds 9 bases that match TRBD1. The source is a human donor in good health. The sample consisted of CD4+ T cells sorted from blood. The DNA sequence is given as TGTGCCAGCAGCATACAGGGGGCGGACACTGAAGCTTTCTTT. Protein translation: CASSIQGADTEAFF.